The present T cell receptor beta chain was sequenced within a study of regulatory T cells in long-lasting Graves disease. Relying on iRepertoire HTBI primers and Arm-PCR of CDR3 regions, the team built TCR beta libraries. TCRdb re-called the multiplex PCR reads through MiXCR, storing one row per CDR3 protein. This sample has hundreds of thousands of distinct CDR3 sequences; about 20% occur once, and the top ten carry just under 30%. This clonotype was observed a handful of times. Time point here: persistent/refractory GD, antithyroid drugs over 5 years with positive TRAb. The authors made the TCR library using RNA they extracted from PBMCs. The collection involved drawing around 10 milliliters of peripheral blood into EDTA tubes. The germline V and J ends were trimmed by 2 bases and 8 bases, with 15 bases remaining between them. The CDR3 totals 14 residues. Per the germline V gene, CDR1 is SGHAT and CDR2 is FQNNGV.

The origin of this receptor is a female donor with Graves disease. This rearrangement joins TRBV11-2 to TRBJ1-2; no firm D call. The source material was peripheral blood mononuclear cells (PBMCs), sampled when the disease was refractory, from a patient treated with antithyroid drugs. The CDR3 DNA follows: TGTGCCAGCAGCTTATTGGGCTCTCCCGGGGGCTACACCTTC. Its translation: CASSLLGSPGGYTF.